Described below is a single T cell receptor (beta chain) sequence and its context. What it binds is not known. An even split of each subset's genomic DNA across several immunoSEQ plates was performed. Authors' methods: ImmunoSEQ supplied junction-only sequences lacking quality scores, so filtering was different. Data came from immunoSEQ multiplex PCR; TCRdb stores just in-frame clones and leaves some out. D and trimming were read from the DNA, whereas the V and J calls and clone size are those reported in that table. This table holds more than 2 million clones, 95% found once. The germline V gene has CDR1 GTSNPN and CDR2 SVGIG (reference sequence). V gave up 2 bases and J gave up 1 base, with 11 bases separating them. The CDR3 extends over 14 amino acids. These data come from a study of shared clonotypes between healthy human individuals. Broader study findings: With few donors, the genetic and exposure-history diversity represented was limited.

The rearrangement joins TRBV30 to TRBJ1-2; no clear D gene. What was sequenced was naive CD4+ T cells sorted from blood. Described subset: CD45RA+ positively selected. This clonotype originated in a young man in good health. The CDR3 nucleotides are TGTGCCTGGAGTTTCGGGCACATTAACTATGGCTACACCTTC. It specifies CAWSFGHINYGYTF.